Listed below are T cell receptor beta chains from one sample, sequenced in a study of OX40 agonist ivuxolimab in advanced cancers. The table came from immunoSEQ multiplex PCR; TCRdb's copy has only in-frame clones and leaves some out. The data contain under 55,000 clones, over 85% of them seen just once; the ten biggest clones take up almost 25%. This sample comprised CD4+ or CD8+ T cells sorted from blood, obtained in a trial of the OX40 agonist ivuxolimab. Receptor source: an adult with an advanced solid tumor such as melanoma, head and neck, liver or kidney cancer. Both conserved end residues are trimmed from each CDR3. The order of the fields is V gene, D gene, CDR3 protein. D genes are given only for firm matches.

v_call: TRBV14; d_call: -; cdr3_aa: AGSQARVLNTEAF
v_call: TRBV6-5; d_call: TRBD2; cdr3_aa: ASSYWTGGSPGELF
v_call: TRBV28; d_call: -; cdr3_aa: ASSLEETNPRDNEQF
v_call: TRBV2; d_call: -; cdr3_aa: ASSEVAGHPSYEQY
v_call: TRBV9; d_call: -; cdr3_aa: ASSVVRVGVYGYT
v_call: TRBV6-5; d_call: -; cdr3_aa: ASSYSRFAGELF
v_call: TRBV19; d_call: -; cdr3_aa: ASSYRVGFTEAF
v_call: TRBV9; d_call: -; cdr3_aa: ASSPSSTIY
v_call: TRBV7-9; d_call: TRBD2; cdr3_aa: ASSLGGRTSASTDTQY
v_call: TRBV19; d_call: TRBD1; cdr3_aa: ASSGTASYEQY
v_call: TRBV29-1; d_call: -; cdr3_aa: SAVLAALSYEQY
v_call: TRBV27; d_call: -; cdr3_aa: ASSLIGFTEAF
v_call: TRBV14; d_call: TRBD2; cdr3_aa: ASSPPTGLADNEQF
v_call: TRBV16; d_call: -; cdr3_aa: ASSQPSSTSTDTQY
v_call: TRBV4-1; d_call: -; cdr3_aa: ASSQFLGYEQY
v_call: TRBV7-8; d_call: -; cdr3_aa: ASSSAGANGYT
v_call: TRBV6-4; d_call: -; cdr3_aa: ATTGRGERVRAQGADTQY
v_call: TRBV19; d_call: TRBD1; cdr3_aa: ASSIRQGADTQY
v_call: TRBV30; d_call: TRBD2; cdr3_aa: AWSVVLADTQF
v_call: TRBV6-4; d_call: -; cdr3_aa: ASSDGRGEDTQY
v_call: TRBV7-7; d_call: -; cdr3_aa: ASSLSGATEAF
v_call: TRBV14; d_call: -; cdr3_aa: ASSPQGTEAF
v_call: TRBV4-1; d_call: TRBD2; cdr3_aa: ASSQVGSGVYNEQF
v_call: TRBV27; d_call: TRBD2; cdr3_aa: ASSLTSGRDQKQF
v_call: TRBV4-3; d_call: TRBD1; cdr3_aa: ASSRGRGLETQY
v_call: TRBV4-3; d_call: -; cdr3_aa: ASSQDLGGGTYEQY
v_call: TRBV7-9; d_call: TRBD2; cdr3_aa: ASSLGTSGTDTQY
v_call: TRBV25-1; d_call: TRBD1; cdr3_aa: ASSEYGGQGFYGYT
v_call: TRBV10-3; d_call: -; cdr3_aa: ATSKEDPTDTQY
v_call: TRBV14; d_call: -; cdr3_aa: ASSQGYLSGAYQETQY
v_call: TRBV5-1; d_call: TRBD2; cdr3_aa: ASSLTSGRMYEQY
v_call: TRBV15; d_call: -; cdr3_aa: ATSRDHARSYGYT
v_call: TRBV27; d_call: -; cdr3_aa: ASSTHPELGYT
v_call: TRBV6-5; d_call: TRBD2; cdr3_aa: ASSSRTSGIPYEQY
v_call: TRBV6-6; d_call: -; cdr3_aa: ASSLKSESNEQF
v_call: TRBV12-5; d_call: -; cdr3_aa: ASGPDSYEQY
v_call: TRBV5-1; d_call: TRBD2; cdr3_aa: ASSIKPGLAGGQF
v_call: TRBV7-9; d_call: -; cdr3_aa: ASSLDPPGYT
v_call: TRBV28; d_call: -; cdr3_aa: ASSFVANYGYT
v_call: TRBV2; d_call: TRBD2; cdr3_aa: ASSDWGGEGRNEQF
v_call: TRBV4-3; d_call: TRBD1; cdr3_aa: ASSSGTGRGNTEAF
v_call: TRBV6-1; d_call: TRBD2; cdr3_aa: ASSEWVTAGGVYEQY
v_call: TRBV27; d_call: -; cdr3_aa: ASSLSLDLLEVYNEQF
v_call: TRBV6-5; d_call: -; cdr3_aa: ASSYLASYNEQF
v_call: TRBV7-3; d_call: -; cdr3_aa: ASRDTGFANTGELF
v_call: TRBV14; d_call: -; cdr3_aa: ASSPSPDTQY
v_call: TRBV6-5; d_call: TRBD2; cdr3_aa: ASSSGLAATDTQY
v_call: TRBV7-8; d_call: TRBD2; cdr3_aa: ASSFGRAPGLANTGELF
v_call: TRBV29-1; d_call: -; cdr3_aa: SVEGGNIPREDYNYGYT
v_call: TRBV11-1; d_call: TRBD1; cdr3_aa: ASSLGGTGSKATEAF
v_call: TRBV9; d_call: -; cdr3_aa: ASSDENSGNTIY
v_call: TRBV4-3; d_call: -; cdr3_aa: ASSQSVTEGFAEQY
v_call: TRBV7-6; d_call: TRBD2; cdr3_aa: ASSWTSGRAQRNEQF
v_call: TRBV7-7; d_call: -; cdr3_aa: ASSLELRGNTIY
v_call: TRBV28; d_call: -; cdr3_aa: ASSQGFGFLDEQY